These T cell receptor beta chains were read from a single sample in a study of blood T cell repertoires in COVID-19. Only in-frame clones appear in the TCRdb table, and some are missing; sequencing was by immunoSEQ multiplex PCR. Seen here are under 350,000 clones, roughly 85% observed once, and the top ten hold about 4%. The sequencing input was PBMCs or T cells enriched from blood (not recorded which). These receptors all come from a woman aged 35 to 49 with acute COVID-19. The CDR3 runs from the conserved cysteine through the conserved F or W. D genes are given only for firm matches. Size values are once, few and many counts, or a class for expanded clones, and some rows have none.

v_call: TRBV5-1
j_call: TRBJ1-2
d_call: TRBD1
clone_size: NA
cdr3_aa: CASSLGQGRYGYTF
cdr3_nt: TGCGCCAGCAGCTTGGGACAGGGACGCTATGGCTACACCTTC

v_call: TRBV3-1/TRBV3-2
j_call: TRBJ2-5
d_call: TRBD2
clone_size: NA
cdr3_aa: CASGSGRVETQYF
cdr3_nt: TGTGCCAGCGGGTCCGGGAGGGTTGAGACCCAGTACTTC

v_call: TRBV3-1/TRBV3-2
j_call: TRBJ1-4
d_call: NA
clone_size: NA
cdr3_aa: CASSQPDRKLFF
cdr3_nt: TGTGCCAGCAGCCAGCCCGACAGAAAACTGTTTTTT

v_call: TRBV6-5
j_call: TRBJ1-2
d_call: NA
clone_size: NA
cdr3_aa: CATQTANYGYTF
cdr3_nt: TGTGCCACCCAAACAGCTAACTATGGCTACACCTTC

v_call: TRBV6-5
j_call: TRBJ1-1
d_call: NA
clone_size: NA
cdr3_aa: CASCTGKGYTEAFF
cdr3_nt: TGTGCCAGCTGTACAGGGAAAGGGTACACTGAAGCTTTCTTT

v_call: TRBV29-1
j_call: TRBJ1-6
d_call: TRBD1
clone_size: NA
cdr3_aa: CSVRQGEYNSPLHF
cdr3_nt: TGCAGCGTGCGACAGGGCGAGTATAATTCACCCCTCCACTTT

v_call: TRBV6-5
j_call: TRBJ2-1
d_call: NA
clone_size: NA
cdr3_aa: CASSYSIGRGNEQFF
cdr3_nt: TGTGCCAGCAGTTACTCGATCGGCCGGGGTAATGAGCAGTTCTTC

v_call: TRBV5-6
j_call: TRBJ1-3
d_call: TRBD1
clone_size: few
cdr3_aa: CASSNVATGVIGNTIYF
cdr3_nt: TGTGCCAGCAGCAATGTCGCAACAGGGGTAATTGGAAACACCATATATTTT

v_call: TRBV28
j_call: TRBJ2-3
d_call: TRBD2
clone_size: NA
cdr3_aa: CASSHRTSGTYTDTQYF
cdr3_nt: TGTGCCAGCAGCCATCGGACTAGCGGGACCTACACAGATACGCAGTATTTT

v_call: TRBV7-3
j_call: TRBJ1-5
d_call: NA
clone_size: NA
cdr3_aa: CASSPKGGQPQHF
cdr3_nt: TGTGCCAGCAGCCCGAAGGGCGGGCAGCCCCAGCATTTT

v_call: TRBV27
j_call: TRBJ2-1
d_call: TRBD2
clone_size: NA
cdr3_aa: CASSLGLAGVTYNEQFF
cdr3_nt: TGTGCCAGCAGTCTCGGACTAGCGGGAGTGACATACAATGAGCAGTTCTTC

v_call: TRBV5-4
j_call: TRBJ2-1
d_call: TRBD2
clone_size: NA
cdr3_aa: CASSLAGGITYNEQFF
cdr3_nt: TGTGCCAGCAGCTTGGCGGGAGGGATAACCTACAATGAGCAGTTCTTC

v_call: TRBV7-2
j_call: TRBJ1-2
d_call: NA
clone_size: NA
cdr3_aa: CASSRRRMEDGYTF
cdr3_nt: TGTGCCAGCAGTCGACGCCGAATGGAGGATGGCTACACCTTC

v_call: TRBV19
j_call: TRBJ2-2
d_call: TRBD2
clone_size: NA
cdr3_aa: CASRKGSGTSNTGELFF
cdr3_nt: TGTGCCAGTAGAAAGGGTAGCGGGACTTCGAACACCGGGGAGCTGTTTTTT

v_call: TRBV6-2/TRBV6-3
j_call: TRBJ2-4
d_call: NA
clone_size: NA
cdr3_aa: CASSYLRAGSLAKNIQYF
cdr3_nt: TGTGCCAGCAGTTACTTACGAGCGGGTTCCCTAGCCAAAAACATTCAGTACTTC

v_call: TRBV19
j_call: TRBJ1-1
d_call: NA
clone_size: NA
cdr3_aa: CASNRPPADTEAFF
cdr3_nt: TGTGCCAGTAATCGGCCCCCAGCGGACACTGAAGCTTTCTTT

v_call: TRBV19
j_call: TRBJ1-4
d_call: TRBD1
clone_size: NA
cdr3_aa: CASSGTGGNEKLFF
cdr3_nt: TGTGCCAGTAGCGGGACAGGGGGTAATGAAAAACTGTTTTTT

v_call: TRBV18
j_call: TRBJ1-5
d_call: TRBD1
clone_size: once
cdr3_aa: CASSPSSTGRNQPQHF
cdr3_nt: TGTGCCAGCTCACCCTCCTCGACAGGGAGAAATCAGCCCCAGCATTTT

v_call: TRBV19
j_call: TRBJ2-2
d_call: NA
clone_size: NA
cdr3_aa: CASRQKRGITGELFF
cdr3_nt: TGTGCCAGTAGACAGAAGAGAGGGATAACCGGGGAGCTGTTTTTT

v_call: TRBV12-5
j_call: TRBJ1-1
d_call: NA
clone_size: few
cdr3_aa: CASGLWGAAFF
cdr3_nt: TGTGCTAGTGGTTTATGGGGAGCAGCTTTCTTT

v_call: TRBV6-5
j_call: TRBJ2-1
d_call: TRBD2
clone_size: NA
cdr3_aa: CASRPGTSGENEQFF
cdr3_nt: TGTGCCAGCAGGCCCGGGACTAGCGGGGAAAATGAGCAGTTCTTC

v_call: TRBV10-3
j_call: TRBJ1-4
d_call: NA
clone_size: NA
cdr3_aa: CATAGGTNEKLFF
cdr3_nt: TGTGCCACCGCCGGAGGAACTAATGAAAAACTGTTTTTT

v_call: TRBV24-1
j_call: TRBJ1-2
d_call: TRBD1
clone_size: NA
cdr3_aa: CATSDPDRAYGYTF
cdr3_nt: TGTGCCACCAGTGATCCGGACAGGGCCTATGGCTACACCTTC

v_call: TRBV14
j_call: TRBJ2-1
d_call: TRBD2
clone_size: NA
cdr3_aa: CASSQGNPDSGSLLYNEQFF
cdr3_nt: TGTGCCAGCAGCCAAGGCAACCCAGATAGCGGGAGCCTACTATACAATGAGCAGTTCTTC

v_call: TRBV10-3
j_call: TRBJ2-2
d_call: NA
clone_size: NA
cdr3_aa: CAIRDSANTGELFF
cdr3_nt: TGTGCCATCAGGGACAGCGCGAACACCGGGGAGCTGTTTTTT

v_call: TRBV15
j_call: TRBJ2-3
d_call: NA
clone_size: NA
cdr3_aa: CATSRGGGGLRYF
cdr3_nt: TGTGCCACCAGCAGAGGAGGTGGAGGGTTACGGTATTTT

v_call: TRBV3-1/TRBV3-2
j_call: TRBJ1-2
d_call: NA
clone_size: NA
cdr3_aa: CASSHYRGGREGYTF
cdr3_nt: TGTGCCAGCAGCCATTATAGGGGTGGCCGGGAGGGCTACACCTTC

v_call: TRBV6-6
j_call: TRBJ2-3
d_call: TRBD2
clone_size: NA
cdr3_aa: CASSRGRTSGGAADTQYF
cdr3_nt: TGTGCCAGCAGTCGCGGCAGGACTAGCGGGGGGGCAGCAGATACGCAGTATTTT

v_call: TRBV9
j_call: TRBJ1-3
d_call: NA
clone_size: NA
cdr3_aa: CASSVAGGQKKSSGNTIYF
cdr3_nt: TGTGCCAGCAGCGTAGCGGGGGGTCAGAAGAAAAGCTCTGGAAACACCATATATTTT

v_call: TRBV5-4
j_call: TRBJ1-4
d_call: NA
clone_size: NA
cdr3_aa: CASSLGRLRDEKLFF
cdr3_nt: TGTGCCAGCAGCTTGGGGAGACTACGGGATGAAAAACTGTTTTTT

v_call: TRBV15
j_call: TRBJ2-2
d_call: TRBD1
clone_size: NA
cdr3_aa: CATSRVKAGGTGELFF
cdr3_nt: TGTGCCACCAGCAGAGTAAAGGCAGGGGGAACCGGGGAGCTGTTTTTT

v_call: TRBV9
j_call: TRBJ1-1
d_call: TRBD1
clone_size: NA
cdr3_aa: CASSVSGTVNTEAFF
cdr3_nt: TGTGCCAGCAGCGTTTCCGGGACAGTGAACACTGAAGCTTTCTTT

v_call: TRBV12-3/TRBV12-4
j_call: TRBJ2-7
d_call: TRBD2
clone_size: NA
cdr3_aa: CASRTGGGYEQYF
cdr3_nt: TGTGCCAGCAGGACCGGGGGGGGGTACGAGCAGTACTTC

v_call: TRBV9
j_call: TRBJ1-5
d_call: NA
clone_size: NA
cdr3_aa: CASSLSGSDQPQHF
cdr3_nt: TGTGCCAGCAGCTTATCAGGATCCGATCAGCCCCAGCATTTT